This T cell receptor (beta chain) was obtained from a study of blood T cell repertoires in COVID-19 (dated by TCRdb to 2018 to 2021). At the level of the whole study: Collaborator samples came from the United States, Italy and Spain and covered acute and convalescent phases of COVID-19. The prospective study material was composed of cDNA or gDNA derived from T cells, B-cell-depleted T cells, or PBMCs. Subjects who had been exposed to COVID-19, were actively infected with it, or had recovered from it provided the deeply sampled blood TCRbeta repertoires that made up the dataset. The repertoires were released in a freely available public database intended as a resource for research on the immune response to SARS-CoV-2. The samples were drawn from two sources: the first 160 participants of the ongoing ImmuneRACE study, and 950 to 1,500 subjects contributed by 6 global collaborators. Sample metadata almost always included a de-identified subject ID, COVID-19 status, age in years and sex. Where available, HLA class I and class II types were taken from metadata supplied by the sample provider and were not determined by assay-based typing.

Each collaborating institution followed its own protocols to collect whole blood in K2EDTA tubes. Collaborator samples were shipped for TCRbeta analysis as frozen whole blood, isolated PBMCs, or DNA extracted from either sample type. A remark on this clone: Its cognate antigen has yet to be identified. It has no much larger one-base neighbor in the sample; base qualities were not kept.

What the authors observed across the whole study: The amount of clinical and demographic metadata varied by source and participant and was provided uncurated.

TCRbeta CDR3 regions were amplified from genomic DNA by means of the immunoSEQ Assay, a bias-controlled multiplex PCR. The authors' pipeline ran thus. Within the assay, amplification of reference gene primers was used to estimate how many nucleated cells each sample contained. To quantify the absolute abundance of each unique TCRbeta CDR3 rearrangement, sequence reads were collapsed and filtered. For each sample, productive Simpson clonality was calculated as the square root of Simpson's diversity index across productive rearrangements. TCRdb mirrors the immuneACCESS table, restricted to in-frame sequences. Some clones are absent from its copies; in checked studies, under half trace to an unresolved V gene, and the reason for the others is unknown. That table supplies the V and J calls and clone size; D and trimming were determined from the DNA. The sample profile shows about 120,000 clones; around 87% of them were found once. 25% to 30% of the sample is taken by the ten largest.

Material for sequencing was peripheral blood. The clonotype originates from a woman in her 70s with acute or convalescent COVID-19.

CDR3 region: CASGVEGGMNTEAFF. The DNA sequence is given as TGTGCCTCGGGCGTAGAGGGCGGGATGAACACTGAAGCTTTCTTT. The chain couples TRBV19 to TRBJ1-1; confidence is insufficient to name the D gene. From cysteine to phenylalanine, the CDR3 is 15 amino acids long. The read is trimmed to its CDR3 DNA, 45 bases read in frame from base 1. According to the germline V gene (reference sequence), CDR1 reads LNHDA and CDR2 reads SQIVND. V is pared back by 11 bases and J by 0 bases, with 19 bases lying between the germline termini. Outside the CDR3, residues come from the reference TRBV19 and TRBJ1-1 proteins, so the full variable domain is: DGGITQSPKYLFRKEGQNVTLSCEQNLNHDAMYWYRQDPGQGLRLIYYSQIVNDFQKGDIAEGYSVSREKKESFPLTVTSAQKNPTAFYLCASGVEGGMNTEAFFGQGTRLTVV.